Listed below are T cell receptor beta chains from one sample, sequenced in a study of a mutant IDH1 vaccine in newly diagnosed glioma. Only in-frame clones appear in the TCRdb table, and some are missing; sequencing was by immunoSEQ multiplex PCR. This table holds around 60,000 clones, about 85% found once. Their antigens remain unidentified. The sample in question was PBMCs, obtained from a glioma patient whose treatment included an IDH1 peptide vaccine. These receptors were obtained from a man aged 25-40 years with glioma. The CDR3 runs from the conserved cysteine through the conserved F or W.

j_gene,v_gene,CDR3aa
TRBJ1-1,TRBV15,CATSPDGQKAFF
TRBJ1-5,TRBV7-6,CASSLAGGVSNQPQHF
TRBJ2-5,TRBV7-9,CASSSGRPRETQYF
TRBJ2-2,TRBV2,CASSEGGTGELFF
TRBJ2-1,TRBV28,CASSRQGGGRNEQFF
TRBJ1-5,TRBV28,CASYPGTQNQPQHF
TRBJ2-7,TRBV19,CATSMGGPYEQYF
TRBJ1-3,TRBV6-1,CGTGSRGSSGNTIYF
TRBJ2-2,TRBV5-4,CASKGGLGNTGELFF
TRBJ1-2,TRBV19,CASSDRGTGTYGYTF
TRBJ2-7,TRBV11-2,CASQTTGSAHAYEQYF
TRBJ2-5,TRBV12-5,CASGLVIFSGQLGKETQYF
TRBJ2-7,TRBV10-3,CAISEDRGRDEQYF
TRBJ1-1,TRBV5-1,CASSNKGARNTEAFF
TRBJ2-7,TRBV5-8,CASSLRGEPYEQYF
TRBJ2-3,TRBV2,CASLRDRITDTQYF
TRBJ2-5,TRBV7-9,CASSSSGGGFTQYF
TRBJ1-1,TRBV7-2,CASSFVERTEAFF
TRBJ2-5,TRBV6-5,CASSYSGALQETQYF
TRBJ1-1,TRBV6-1,CASSDRGRVEAFF
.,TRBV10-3,CAISESLSSYEQYF
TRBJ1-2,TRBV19,CTSTKALVYGYTF
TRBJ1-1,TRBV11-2,CASSGEATEAFF
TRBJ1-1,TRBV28,CASSLMNTEAFF
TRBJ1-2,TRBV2,CASSEWGGSNYGYTF